This T cell receptor beta chain was captured by sequencing in a study of identical twins. TCRdb re-derived calls from the 5' RACE reads in MiXCR, one entry per CDR3 protein. The repertoire holds approximately 680,000 distinct CDR3 sequences, with under 8.5% as singletons. The CDR3 runs 15 residues. The ends lost 4 bases at V and 6 bases at J; junction bases unmatched: 8. The germline V gene has CDR1 SGHRS and CDR2 YFSETQ. A further study also used this sample, focusing on yellow fever vaccine responses in identical twins.

This TCR was sampled from a woman aged 18-29 years in good health. Material for sequencing was PBMCs. The chain links TRBV5-1 to TRBJ1-5; 9 bases align to TRBD1. The CDR3 DNA reads TGCGCCAGCAGCCCCGGCGGGACAGGGTTTCAGCCCCAGCATTTT. This translates into CASSPGGTGFQPQHF. Combining the CDR3 with reference TRBV5-1 and TRBJ1-5 gives the whole variable domain KAGVTQTPRYLIKTRGQQVTLSCSPISGHRSVSWYQQTPGQGLQFLFEYFSETQRNKGNFPGRFSGRQFSNSRSEMNVSTLELGDSALYLCASSPGGTGFQPQHFGDGTRLSIL.